These 22 T cell receptor beta chains came from one sample sequenced in a study of blood T cell repertoires in COVID-19. Repertoires were generated with immunoSEQ multiplex PCR, while TCRdb's copy carries only in-frame clones and drops some. The sample holds about 310,000 clones, around nine tenths seen once. Sequencing was carried out using peripheral blood. The source of these receptors is a man between 50 and 59 years old with active or convalescent COVID-19.

This chain uses TRBV7-8 with TRBJ2-7, with TRBD2 as a possible D gene (5 bases). Trimming pared 4 bases from V and 0 bases from J, leaving 16 bases between. CDR1 is SGHVS and CDR2 is FQNEAQ in the germline V gene. The CDR3 is 16 residues long. The CDR3 is CASSSRTVLDSYEQYF. Here the CDR3 DNA reads TGTGCCAGCAGCTCGCGGACTGTCCTCGACTCCTACGAGCAGTACTTC.

The chain couples TRBV5-6 to TRBJ1-3, with 10 nucleotides matching TRBD1. This CDR3 is built from 18 residues. With V trimmed by 1 base and J by 3 bases, 10 bases remained unmatched. Germline V gene lookup returns CDR1 SGHDT and CDR2 YYEEEE. CDR3 region: CASSLRQGALRGGNTIYF. As DNA, the CDR3 is TGTGCCAGCAGCTTGAGACAGGGGGCCCTGAGAGGTGGAAACACCATATATTTT.

The rearrangement joins TRBV29-1 to TRBJ2-5; D gene uncertain. This CDR3 spans 12 amino acids. Germline lookup yields CDR1 SQVTM and CDR2 ANQGSEA. V lost 5 bases, J lost 2 bases, and 9 bases lay in between. The CDR3 reads CSVSSQQETQYF. CDR3 bases: TGCAGCGTTTCGTCGCAGCAAGAGACCCAGTACTTC.

The rearrangement links TRBV25-1 to TRBJ2-7; 9 bases fit TRBD2. CDR1 and CDR2 from the germline V gene are MGHDK and SYGVNS. The CDR3 is 16 residues long. V lost 4 bases, J lost 7 bases, and 14 bases stayed unmatched. CDR3 region: CASSGTSETLSGEQYF. Here the CDR3 DNA reads TGTGCCAGCAGTGGGACTAGCGAGACCTTATCAGGGGAGCAGTACTTC.

This chain connects TRBV12-3 or TRBV12-4 to TRBJ1-1; D gene ambiguous. V lost 4 bases, J lost 1 base, and 7 bases lay in between. The CDR3 is made up of 13 amino acids. CDR3 residues: CASSSVGNTEAFF. The CDR3, as DNA: TGTGCCAGCAGTTCCGTCGGGAACACTGAAGCTTTCTTT.

This clone was found a few times. The genes are TRBV28 and TRBJ1-4, with TRBD1 as a possible D gene (5 bases). The V end lost 5 bases, the J end lost 0 bases, and 7 bases lay between the germline ends. The CDR3 runs 14 residues. Germline assignment: CDR1 MDHEN and CDR2 SYDVKM. CDR3 in amino acids: CASSQTATNEKLFF. DNA for the CDR3: TGTGCCAGCAGTCAGACAGCAACTAATGAAAAACTGTTTTTT.

The V and J genes are TRBV4-3 and TRBJ2-3; D ambiguous. Trimming removed 3 bases from V and 2 bases from J, with 15 bases in between. The CDR3 contains 16 residues. The germline V gene has CDR1 LGHNA and CDR2 YSLEER. CDR3 nucleotides: TGCGCCAGCAGCCAGAACGCGGCTGGTAACACAGATACGCAGTATTTT. Translation gives CASSQNAAGNTDTQYF.

The chain employs TRBV7-9 and TRBJ1-2; no reliable D call. The V end was cut by 2 bases, the J end by 3 bases, with 7 bases between. The CDR3 is made up of 13 amino acids. Germline CDR1 reads SEHNR; CDR2 reads FQNEAQ (reference sequence). CDR3 region: CASSLMGHYGYTF. CDR3 in DNA: TGTGCCAGCAGCTTAATGGGCCACTATGGCTACACCTTC.

The chain joins TRBV11-1 to TRBJ2-7; D gene unclear. The CDR3 extends over 14 amino acids. Trimming removed 1 base from V and 4 bases from J, with 11 bases in between. In germline, CDR1 is SGHAT, CDR2 FQDESV (reference sequence). The CDR3 loop is CASSLELTQYEQYF. Written as DNA, the CDR3 is TGTGCCAGCAGCTTAGAACTGACTCAATACGAGCAGTACTTC. The complete variable domain, with remaining parts taken from reference TRBV11-1 and TRBJ2-7, reads EAEVAQSPRYKITEKSQAVAFWCDPISGHATLYWYRQILGQGPELLVQFQDESVVDDSQLPKDRFSAERLKGVDSTLKIQPAELGDSAMYLCASSLELTQYEQYFGPGTRLTVT.

The chain carries TRBV2 and TRBJ2-3, with a tentative D call TRBD2 (6 bases). The V gene's germline CDR1 is SNHLY and CDR2 FYNNEI. This CDR3 comprises 14 residues. V dropped 6 bases and J dropped 0 bases, with 10 bases sitting between them. The CDR3 DNA reads TGTGCCAGCAGGCTCGGGACTAGCACAGATACGCAGTATTTT. Its translation: CASRLGTSTDTQYF.

The V call is TRBV5-8, the J call TRBJ2-7; D unresolved. V shed 0 bases and J shed 3 bases, with 4 bases lying between them. The CDR3 is made up of 12 amino acids. The germline CDR1 and CDR2 sequences are SGHTS and YDEGEE. CDR3 nucleotides: TGTGCCAGCAGCTTGGGAGTCTACGAGCAGTACTTC. Amino acid sequence: CASSLGVYEQYF.

A few counts support this clone. The chain uses TRBV14 and TRBJ1-1, with D perhaps TRBD1 (6 bases). This CDR3 region has 16 residues. V dropped 4 bases and J dropped 2 bases, with 17 bases sitting between them. Germline values: CDR1 SGHDN, CDR2 FVKESK. The CDR3 sequence: CASSPNAGTFNTEAFF. The CDR3 DNA is TGTGCCAGCAGCCCTAATGCCGGGACATTCAACACTGAAGCTTTCTTT.

The chain couples TRBV19 to TRBJ1-2; 8 bases map to TRBD1. Germline CDR1 reads LNHDA; CDR2 reads SQIVND (reference sequence). The CDR3 consists of 14 residues. With V trimmed by 7 bases and J by 6 bases, 10 bases remained unmatched. The CDR3 DNA sequence: TGTGCCAGTACCACCGCGGCAGGGGGCGATGGCTACACCTTC. Encoded protein: CASTTAAGGDGYTF.

The V gene is TRBV25-1, the J gene TRBJ1-4; D uncertain. CDR3 size: 13 residues. The ends were cut back, 6 bases at V and 8 bases at J, with 13 bases in the middle. Per germline, CDR1 MGHDK and CDR2 SYGVNS. CDR3 loop: CASRPPAQEKLFF. CDR3 nucleotide sequence: TGTGCCAGCAGGCCCCCCGCACAGGAAAAACTGTTTTTT.

The chain joins TRBV28 to TRBJ1-4; 7 bases fit TRBD1. CDR1 is MDHEN, CDR2 SYDVKM, per germline. There are 17 residues in the CDR3. With V trimmed by 1 base and J by 3 bases, 8 bases remained unmatched. The CDR3 is CASSLSGPQGANEKLFF. As DNA, the CDR3 is TGTGCCAGCAGTTTATCCGGGCCCCAGGGGGCTAATGAAAAACTGTTTTTT.

The chain combines TRBV5-1 with TRBJ1-4; tentative D call: TRBD1 (5 bases). There are 15 residues in the CDR3. Between the trimmed V and J ends, which lost 4 bases and 0 bases, there was a span of 10 bases. Germline-derived CDR1 and CDR2 are SGHRS and YFSETQ. This chain's CDR3 is CASSVGASTNEKLFF. The DNA of the CDR3 is TGCGCCAGCAGCGTAGGGGCGTCAACTAATGAAAAACTGTTTTTT.

For this clone: The sample carries other DNA sequences with the same CDR3. The chain uses TRBV9 and TRBJ1-1; D remains ambiguous. Germline V lookup: CDR1 SGDLS, CDR2 YYNGEE. Deletions cut 0 bases from V and 3 bases from J, with 12 bases between. This CDR3 region has 15 residues. The CDR3: CASSVDGRGDTEAFF. DNA of the CDR3: TGTGCCAGCAGCGTAGATGGCCGGGGAGACACTGAAGCTTTCTTT.

The chain is built from TRBV9 and TRBJ2-7, with 7 bases matching TRBD2. The CDR3 sequence is 16 residues long. V was pared by 4 bases and J by 2 bases, with 12 bases of the junction left unmatched. CDR1 SGDLS and CDR2 YYNGEE come from the germline V gene. CDR3 sequence reads: CASSPSLAAFPYEQYF. As DNA, the CDR3 is TGTGCCAGCAGCCCTTCGCTAGCGGCCTTTCCCTACGAGCAGTACTTC.

This chain connects TRBV2 to TRBJ2-7; perhaps TRBD2 as D (6 bases). Germline loops: CDR1 SNHLY, CDR2 FYNNEI. There are 13 residues in the CDR3. Trimming shortened V by 4 bases and J by 5 bases, and 12 bases separated the two germline ends. This chain's CDR3 is CASSGGTLNEQYF. The CDR3 nucleotides are TGTGCCAGCAGTGGCGGGACCCTCAACGAGCAGTACTTC.

The rearrangement links TRBV4-1 to TRBJ1-1; 7 bases match TRBD1. From germline, CDR1 is MGHRA and CDR2 YSYEKL. The CDR3 consists of 14 residues. The junction had 6 bases not matched to a gene; V was cut back by 4 bases and J by 4 bases. The CDR3 here is CASSRTSGGTEAFF. Here the CDR3 DNA reads TGCGCCAGCAGCCGAACCTCAGGGGGCACTGAAGCTTTCTTT.

V is TRBV5-8 and J is TRBJ2-7, with D possibly TRBD1 on 7 matching bases. The CDR3 spans 14 residues. CDR1 and CDR2 from the germline V gene are SGHTS and YDEGEE. The V gene lost 1 base and the J gene lost 5 bases, with 13 bases spanning the gap. Here the CDR3 DNA reads TGTGCCAGCAGCTTGACGACAGGGAGGCACGAGCAGTACTTC. This translates into CASSLTTGRHEQYF.

This chain links TRBV4-3 with TRBJ2-1, with TRBD2 matching over 8 bases. The CDR3 has 13 amino acids. CDR1 LGHNA and CDR2 YSLEER come from the germline V gene. The J segment lost 12 bases and the V segment lost 0 bases, leaving 4 bases of the junction unmatched. CDR3 loop: CASSQDGLAGQFF. The CDR3 DNA follows: TGCGCCAGCAGCCAAGATGGTCTAGCGGGGCAGTTCTTC.